These 27 T cell receptor beta chains were sequenced from one sample in a study of OX40 agonist ivuxolimab in advanced cancers. Repertoires were generated with immunoSEQ multiplex PCR, while TCRdb's copy carries only in-frame clones and drops some. Of about 70,000 clones listed, about 93% are singletons. Sequenced material: CD4+ or CD8+ T cells sorted from blood, taken in a trial of the OX40 agonist ivuxolimab. These receptors all come from an adult with an advanced solid tumor such as melanoma, head and neck, liver or kidney cancer.

This chain uses TRBV5-6 with TRBJ2-5; D possibly matches TRBD1 or TRBD2 (6 bases each). Trimming removed 4 bases at V and 4 bases at J, with 20 bases between. Germline lookup yields CDR1 SGHDT and CDR2 YYEEEE. This CDR3 has 16 amino acids. For the CDR3, the DNA is TGTGCCAGCAGCCCTTGGACGGGGGCTACGTCAGAGACCCAGTACTTC. Amino acid sequence: CASSPWTGATSETQYF.

This clone was seen once. The rearrangement links TRBV15 to TRBJ2-1, with D perhaps assigned TRBD1 or TRBD2 (6 bases each). The CDR3 runs 16 residues. Trimming took 0 bases from V and 3 from J, leaving 12 bases between them. CDR1 LNHNV and CDR2 YYDKDF come from the germline V gene (reference sequence). The CDR3 reads CATSRDGGDIYNEQFF. The CDR3 nucleotides read TGTGCCACCAGCAGAGATGGAGGGGACATCTACAATGAGCAGTTCTTC. The full variable domain, in which reference TRBV15 and TRBJ2-1 provide the parts outside the CDR3, is DAMVIQNPRYQVTQFGKPVTLSCSQTLNHNVMYWYQQKSSQAPKLLFHYYDKDFNNEADTPDNFQSRRPNTSFCFLDIRSPGLGDTAMYLCATSRDGGDIYNEQFFGPGTRLTVL.

The chain employs TRBV19 and TRBJ2-2; possibly TRBD1 for D (6 bases). This CDR3 region has 12 residues. The V end lost 7 bases, the J end lost 5 bases, and 8 bases lay between the germline ends. Germline CDR1 LNHDA, CDR2 SQIVND (reference sequence). CDR3 DNA sequence: TGTGCCAGTAATCAGGGGACCGGGGAGCTGTTTTTT. Its protein is CASNQGTGELFF.

This clone was counted between two and nine times. The chain carries TRBV4-3 and TRBJ2-7; D remains unclear. The CDR3 has 14 amino acids. V was clipped by 0 bases and J by 2 bases, with 8 bases between them. Germline values: CDR1 LGHNA, CDR2 YSLEER. The CDR3 sequence: CASSQDRVTYEQYF. CDR3 DNA: TGCGCCAGCAGCCAAGATCGAGTAACCTACGAGCAGTACTTC.

The J gene is TRBJ1-5, the V gene TRBV27; the match to TRBD1 covers 10 bases. Germline loops: CDR1 MNHEY, CDR2 SMNVEV (reference sequence). Unmatched junction bases numbered 8, after V lost 5 bases and J lost 4 bases. This CDR3 has 16 residues. The DNA for the CDR3 is TGTGCCAGCAGTCTCGTCGCGGGACAGGGGAATCAGCCCCAGCATTTT. Its translation: CASSLVAGQGNQPQHF.

This rearrangement joins TRBV9 to TRBJ2-3; the match to TRBD2 covers 9 bases. The ends lost 3 bases at V and 2 bases at J; junction bases unmatched: 4. The V gene's germline CDR1 is SGDLS and CDR2 YYNGEE. The CDR3 runs to 15 residues. CDR3 nucleotides: TGTGCCAGCAGCGGCGGGGGGGCCGCCACAGATACGCAGTATTTT. Encoded protein: CASSGGGAATDTQYF.

The J gene is TRBJ2-7, the V gene TRBV7-9, with a tentative D call TRBD2 (6 bases). The CDR3 has 17 amino acids. The ends were cut back, 2 bases at V and 0 bases at J, with 17 bases in the middle. The V gene's germline CDR1 is SEHNR and CDR2 FQNEAQ (reference sequence). In DNA form, the CDR3 reads TGTGCCAGCAGCTTACGGATTGGAGGGTCCAACTCCTACGAGCAGTACTTC. Its translation: CASSLRIGGSNSYEQYF.

The CDR3 protein is CASSLAQEGLGSGANVLTF. CDR3 sequence (DNA): TGTGCCAGCAGCTTAGCCCAGGAGGGGCTAGGCTCTGGGGCCAACGTCCTGACTTTC. V and J are TRBV7-6 and TRBJ2-6; maybe TRBD2 (6 bases). Germline V lookup: CDR1 SGHVS, CDR2 FNYEAQ. V gave up 0 bases and J gave up 0 bases, with 15 bases separating them. The CDR3 runs 19 residues.

The rearrangement uses TRBV6-1 and TRBJ1-1; tentative D call: TRBD1 (5 bases). The CDR3 length is 11 residues. With 11 bases removed from V and 7 bases from J, the gap between germline ends came to 14 bases. Germline CDR1 is MNHNS and CDR2 is SASEGT. The CDR3 DNA follows: TGTGCCGCCCGAGCAGGGATTGAAGCTTTCTTT. Encoded protein: CAARAGIEAFF.

The chain carries TRBV7-9 and TRBJ1-4; maybe TRBD1 (5 bases). Trimming stripped 2 bases from V and 6 bases from J, with 10 bases between. Germline lookup yields CDR1 SEHNR and CDR2 FQNEAQ (reference sequence). The CDR3 is 14 amino acids. The CDR3, as DNA: TGTGCCAGCAGCTTAAGTGGGGCCGATGAAAAACTGTTTTTT. Amino acids: CASSLSGADEKLFF.

The J gene is TRBJ2-5, the V gene TRBV4-1; D remains ambiguous. CDR1 MGHRA and CDR2 YSYEKL come from the germline V gene. The CDR3 contains 11 residues. Trimming shortened V by 3 bases and J by 5 bases, and 4 bases separated the two germline ends. The CDR3 DNA follows: TGCGCCAGCAGCCACACCGAGACCCAGTACTTC. Translated: CASSHTETQYF.

Remarks on this clone: With a much larger clone just one base away, this may be a read error. This chain joins TRBV6-4 and TRBJ2-3, with 13 bases matching TRBD2. This CDR3 is built from 15 residues. Germline lookup yields CDR1 MRHNA and CDR2 SNTAGT. V was clipped by 2 bases and J by 4 bases; unmatched bases: 0. The CDR3 here is CASSDTSGGADTQYF. CDR3 coding DNA: TGTGCCAGCAGTGACACTAGCGGGGGGGCAGATACGCAGTATTTT.

V and J are TRBV27 and TRBJ1-1, with D unresolved. V shed 3 bases and J shed 7 bases, with 12 bases lying between them. Germline-derived CDR1 and CDR2 are MNHEY and SMNVEV (reference sequence). This CDR3 has 13 residues. Here the CDR3 reads CASSFEGRGEAFF. In DNA form, the CDR3 reads TGTGCCAGCAGTTTCGAAGGGAGAGGTGAAGCTTTCTTT.

The V gene is TRBV27, the J gene TRBJ2-2; D possibly corresponds to TRBD1 (6 bases). Germline CDR1 is MNHEY and CDR2 is SMNVEV (reference sequence). Trimming removed 3 bases from V and 4 bases from J, with 9 bases in between. This CDR3 is 14 amino acids long. The CDR3 here is CASSFLGGTGELFF. The CDR3 DNA is TGTGCCAGCAGTTTTTTAGGGGGCACCGGGGAGCTGTTTTTT.

The V call is TRBV10-2, the J call TRBJ2-3; the D gene is possibly TRBD2 (6 bases). This CDR3 comprises 14 residues. The germline V gene encodes CDR1 WSHSY and CDR2 SAAADI. With 7 bases removed from V and 2 bases from J, the gap between germline ends came to 13 bases. Here the CDR3 reads CASNIADPTDTQYF. The CDR3 bases are TGCGCCAGCAACATAGCGGACCCCACAGATACGCAGTATTTT.

The J gene is TRBJ1-1, the V gene TRBV7-9, with D possibly TRBD1 on 5 matching bases. Per germline, CDR1 SEHNR and CDR2 FQNEAQ (reference sequence). This CDR3 has 14 residues. The ends were cut back, 4 bases at V and 7 bases at J, with 16 bases in the middle. As DNA, the CDR3 is TGTGCCAGCAGCTCTAGAAGTGCGGGGCTTGAAGCTTTCTTT. Amino acids: CASSSRSAGLEAFF.

The genes are TRBV4-1 and TRBJ2-7; a weak D match, TRBD1 (6 bases). The CDR3 spans 16 residues. Germline values: CDR1 MGHRA, CDR2 YSYEKL. The germline V and J ends were trimmed by 1 base and 2 bases, with 15 bases remaining between them. The chain's CDR3 is CASSQASPGVTYEQYF. CDR3 DNA: TGCGCCAGCAGCCAAGCATCTCCAGGGGTTACCTACGAGCAGTACTTC.

This chain connects TRBV7-9 to TRBJ1-6; unclear D gene. The CDR3 loop spans 18 amino acids. Germline V lookup: CDR1 SEHNR, CDR2 FQNEAQ (reference sequence). V was cut by 1 base and J by 6 bases, with 19 bases left in between. CDR3 coding DNA: TGTGCCAGCAGCTTAGTCCGTAGACTCTCCGAAAGTAATTCACCCCTCCACTTT. Its protein product is CASSLVRRLSESNSPLHF.

The gene calls are TRBV6-6 and TRBJ1-2; a weak D match, TRBD1 (5 bases). The germline V gene encodes CDR1 MNHNY and CDR2 SVGAGI (reference sequence). V lost 2 bases and J 7 bases, leaving 17 bases between the germline ends. This CDR3 region has 15 residues. CDR3 region: CASSYTPEGPGGYTF. For the CDR3, the DNA is TGTGCCAGCAGTTACACCCCGGAGGGGCCCGGTGGCTACACCTTC.

The V gene is TRBV19, the J gene TRBJ2-1; the match to TRBD1 covers 9 bases. Germline CDR1 reads LNHDA; CDR2 reads SQIVND (reference sequence). The CDR3 totals 15 residues. J was trimmed by 6 bases and V by 5 bases; bases with no gene match: 8. CDR3 bases: TGTGCCAGTAGTTTTGTGGGACAGGGCCCCAATGAGCAGTTCTTC. Translating it yields CASSFVGQGPNEQFF.

This clone has a handful of counts. J is TRBJ1-1 and V is TRBV18, with D possibly TRBD1 on 5 matching bases. Germline CDR1 KGHSH, CDR2 LQKENI. The CDR3 consists of 12 residues. V lost 3 bases, J lost 8 bases, and 10 bases lay in between. The CDR3 DNA reads as TGTGCCAGCTCACCCACAGGAATCGAAGCTTTCTTT. This codes for CASSPTGIEAFF.

This rearrangement joins TRBV6-1 to TRBJ1-2; D unclear. The CDR3 sequence is 15 residues long. V shed 1 base and J shed 4 bases, with 13 bases lying between them. Germline values: CDR1 MNHNS, CDR2 SASEGT. The CDR3 here is CASSEGGLGIYGYTF. The CDR3 bases are TGTGCCAGCAGTGAAGGAGGGTTGGGAATCTATGGCTACACCTTC.

The chain joins TRBV9 to TRBJ2-2, with 10 positions matching TRBD2. The CDR3 length is 18 residues. The germline V gene encodes CDR1 SGDLS and CDR2 YYNGEE. J lost 1 base, V lost 0 bases, and 6 bases had no gene match. Written as DNA, the CDR3 is TGTGCCAGCAGCGTAGAGAAGCGGGGGGGCCAGAACACCGGGGAGCTGTTTTTT. It codes for CASSVEKRGGQNTGELFF.

This clone was seen only once. The chain has TRBV4-3 and TRBJ1-3, with D uncertain. Germline V CDR1 and CDR2: LGHNA, YSLEER. V was pared by 0 bases and J by 2 bases, with 14 bases between. The CDR3 consists of 17 residues. CDR3 DNA sequence: TGCGCCAGCAGCCAAGACACCGAGATGGGGACTGGAAACACCATATATTTT. This gives the protein CASSQDTEMGTGNTIYF.

This clone appeared a single time. The CDR3 DNA follows: TGTGCCAGCAGCTCACTCGACAGTGATGGTACAGATACGCAGTATTTT. Translation gives CASSSLDSDGTDTQYF. The chain uses TRBV5-4 and TRBJ2-3, with a tentative D call TRBD1 (5 bases). The V end was cut by 3 bases, the J end by 3 bases, with 17 bases between. The length of the CDR3 is 16 residues. CDR1 is SGHNT and CDR2 is YYREEE in the germline V gene (reference sequence).

This chain joins TRBV7-2 and TRBJ2-7; 7 bases align to TRBD1. In germline, CDR1 is SGHTA, CDR2 FQGNSA. The V gene end was trimmed by 2 bases and the J gene end by 4 bases; junction bases not matched to a gene: 2. This CDR3 contains 13 residues. CDR3 coding DNA: TGTGCCAGCAGCTTAACAGGGGCGTACGAGCAGTACTTC. Its protein is CASSLTGAYEQYF. The variable domain in full, with the rest retrieved from reference TRBV7-2 and TRBJ2-7, is GAGVSQSPSNKVTEKGKDVELRCDPISGHTALYWYRQSLGQGLEFLIYFQGNSAPDKSGLPSDRFSAERTGGSVSTLTIQRTQQEDSAVYLCASSLTGAYEQYFGPGTRLTVT.

The J gene is TRBJ2-1, the V gene TRBV9, with TRBD1 identical over 9 bases. The CDR3 has 14 residues. V shed 4 bases and J 7 bases; nucleotides not matched to a gene: 6. Germline values: CDR1 SGDLS, CDR2 YYNGEE. The CDR3 region has the DNA TGTGCCAGCAGCCCAGGGACAGGGTTTAATGAGCAGTTCTTC. Its protein product is CASSPGTGFNEQFF.